The present entry profiles one T cell receptor (beta chain) with its context. Its specificity is not known. This sample was included in a study of cytomegalovirus exposure and HLA in healthy donors. Clones were read by immunoSEQ multiplex PCR, and TCRdb kept only the in-frame ones, dropping some. Of about 220,000 clones in the sample, around nine tenths were seen once. These donors were members of the approximately 110-subject validation cohort, a group separate from the roughly 700-subject first cohort. General study points: Per published reports, the classifier diagnosed cytomegalovirus status with high specificity and sensitivity. Among TCR beta chains, those listed as cytomegalovirus-associated numbered over 150.

Trimming stripped 5 bases from V and 1 base from J, with 9 bases between. The CDR3 length is 13 residues. Looked up from germline, CDR1 is SNHLY and CDR2 is FYNNEI. This TCR came from a woman aged 18-35 years in good health and CMV-seronegative. The source material was PBMCs. This chain uses TRBV2 with TRBJ2-7; perhaps TRBD2 as D (5 bases). CDR3 region: CASSPWESYEQYF. CDR3 nucleotides: TGTGCCAGCAGTCCTTGGGAGTCCTACGAGCAGTACTTC. Full variable domain (rest looked up from reference TRBV2 and TRBJ2-7): EPEVTQTPSHQVTQMGQEVILRCVPISNHLYFYWYRQILGQKVEFLVSFYNNEISEKSEIFDDQFSVERPDGSNFTLKIRSTKLEDSAMYFCASSPWESYEQYFGPGTRLTVT.